This T cell receptor (beta chain) was identified during a study of T cells in Graves' hyperthyroidism and ophthalmopathy. The overall study: Peripheral blood was taken when the disease was first diagnosed, before any treatment began. Whole-study findings and limits: Blood also showed most of the thyroid clonotypes that were expanded above 0.001.

CDR1 and CDR2 (germline): SGHNT, YENEEA. The V and J ends lost 1 base and 7 bases, in that order; junction bases with no gene match: 6. The CDR3 has 15 amino acids. Patients were excluded because of uncontrolled infection, other autoimmune disease, pregnancy or lactation. The PBMCs were taken from approximately 11 ml of fresh peripheral blood. Regions amplified from RNA transcripts were the TCR beta CDR3 regions. HTBI primers drove first-round RT-PCR of the TCR CDR3. From the multiplex PCR reads, TCRdb called clonotypes with MiXCR, one entry per CDR3 protein. Among about 600,000 distinct CDR3 sequences listed, approximately 15% were seen once. This clonotype has ten or more counts. Its antigen is as yet unknown.

This chain joins TRBV11-3 and TRBJ2-1; 8 bases fit TRBD1. Material for sequencing was blood. This clonotype was sampled from a young woman with Graves' ophthalmopathy. The CDR3 loop reads CASSLVGQVRNEQFF. Here the CDR3 DNA reads TGTGCCAGCAGCTTAGTGGGACAGGTTAGAAATGAGCAGTTCTTC.